This T cell receptor beta chain was sequenced for a study of shared clonotypes between healthy human individuals. Germline loops: CDR1 MNHNS, CDR2 SASEGT. V lost 2 bases and J lost 3; bases outside the gene matches: 4. CDR3 length: 14 residues. The assay was immunoSEQ multiplex PCR, and TCRdb's table has in-frame clones only and misses some. This sample has about 450,000 clones, with about four fifths found just once. V and J are TRBV6-1 and TRBJ2-7; 7 nucleotides agree with TRBD1. This TCR derives from a woman aged 40-49 years in good health. Some clones in this sample may be carry-over from other donors' samples. The sequencing input was PBMCs. The CDR3 DNA reads as TGTGCCAGCAGTGAACGGGACAGAAACTACGAGCAGTACTTC. Translating gives CASSERDRNYEQYF.